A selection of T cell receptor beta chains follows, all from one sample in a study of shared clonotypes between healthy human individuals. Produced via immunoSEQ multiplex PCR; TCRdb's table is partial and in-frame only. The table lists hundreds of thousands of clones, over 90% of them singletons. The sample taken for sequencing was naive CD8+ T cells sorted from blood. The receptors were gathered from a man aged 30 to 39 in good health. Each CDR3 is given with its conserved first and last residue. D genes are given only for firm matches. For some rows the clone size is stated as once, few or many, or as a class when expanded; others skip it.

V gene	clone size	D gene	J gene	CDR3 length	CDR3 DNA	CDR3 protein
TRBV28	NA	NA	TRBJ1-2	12	TGTGCCAGCATGGGGGCGCACTATGGCTACACCTTC	CASMGAHYGYTF
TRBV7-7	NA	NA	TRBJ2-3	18	TGTGCCAGCAGCTTAGATCTTGGGGGGCGCCGGGTCTCAGATACGCAGTATTTT	CASSLDLGGRRVSDTQYF
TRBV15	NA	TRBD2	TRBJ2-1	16	TGTGCCACCAGCAGAGGTCCGACTAGCGGATACAATGAGCAGTTCTTC	CATSRGPTSGYNEQFF
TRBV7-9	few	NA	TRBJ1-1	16	TGTGCCAGCAGCCAACGGCAGGGTCCAGGTGGGACTGAAGCTTTCTTT	CASSQRQGPGGTEAFF
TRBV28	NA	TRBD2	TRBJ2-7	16	TGTGCCAGCAGTCAGCGGGGCTGGAGCGGGAGTCGCGAGCAGTACTTC	CASSQRGWSGSREQYF
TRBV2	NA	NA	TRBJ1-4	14	TGTGCCAGCAACAGAGGGTTGCGGAATGAAAAACTGTTTTTT	CASNRGLRNEKLFF
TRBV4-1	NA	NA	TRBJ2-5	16	TGCGCCAGCAGCCAAGGGACAGCTCTAGGTGGAGAGACCCAGTACTTC	CASSQGTALGGETQYF
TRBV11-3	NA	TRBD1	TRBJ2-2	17	TGTGCCAGCAGCCTCCTAGGACAGGGCTCAATAACCGGGGAGCTGTTTTTT	CASSLLGQGSITGELFF
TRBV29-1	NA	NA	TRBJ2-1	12	TGCAGCGTTGAGGGGGACGCGTTTGAGCAGTTCTTC	CSVEGDAFEQFF
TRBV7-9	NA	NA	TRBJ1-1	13	TGTGCCAGCAGTTCCGACCGGGGGACTGAAGCTTTCTTT	CASSSDRGTEAFF
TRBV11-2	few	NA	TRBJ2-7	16	TGTGCCAGCAGCCCCCAGGGCCTCAGAGGGATATACGAGCAGTACTTC	CASSPQGLRGIYEQYF